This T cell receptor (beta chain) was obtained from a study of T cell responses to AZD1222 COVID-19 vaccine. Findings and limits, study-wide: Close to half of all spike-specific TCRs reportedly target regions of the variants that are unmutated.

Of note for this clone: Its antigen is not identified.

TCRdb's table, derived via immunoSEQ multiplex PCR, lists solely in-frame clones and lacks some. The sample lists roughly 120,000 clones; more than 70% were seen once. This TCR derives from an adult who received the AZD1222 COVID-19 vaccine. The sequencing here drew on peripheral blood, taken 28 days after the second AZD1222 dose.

CDR3 loop: CASSLDTFSGTYEQYF. CDR3 coding DNA: TGCGCCAGCAGCTTAGACACGTTCAGCGGGACCTACGAGCAGTACTTC. V usage is TRBV5-1 and J usage is TRBJ2-7; TRBD2 aligns across 7 bases. V shed 2 bases, J shed 2 bases, and the junction held 10 bases outside the gene matches. From germline, CDR1 is SGHRS and CDR2 YFSETQ. The CDR3 totals 16 residues.